What follows describes a single T cell receptor beta chain. Lesional scalp punch biopsies and peripheral blood came from alopecia areata patients. This entry belongs to a study of CD8+ T cells in alopecia areata. V lost 2 bases and J lost 6, with 10 bases in between. This CDR3 is built from 13 residues. Germline CDR1 reads MGHRA; CDR2 reads YSYEKL. Extraction and reverse transcription of RNA yielded cDNA as the sequencing template. TCRdb's table, derived via immunoSEQ multiplex PCR, lists solely in-frame clones and lacks some. In the table there are 75,000 to 100,000 clones, 35% to 50% of which are singletons.

Sequenced sample: CD4+ T cells sorted from blood. This clonotype originated in a human donor with alopecia areata. The chain couples TRBV4-1 to TRBJ1-1, with D uncertain. In DNA form, the CDR3 reads TGCGCCAGCAGCCAATTATCACTCGCTGAAGCTTTCTTT. Its protein product is CASSQLSLAEAFF.